Below are 25 T cell receptor beta chains sequenced from a single sample in a study of T cell repertoires in cytomegalovirus infection (dated by TCRdb to the late 2010s). The sample's treatment or condition label is to be understood as: in vitro stimulation with specific CMV peptide epitopes to enrich CMV-specific T cells. The sample was run on an Illumina HiSeq 1500. Clones were called with MiXCR by TCRdb after fastp trimmed the public reads at Q25, and only in-frame beta chains were retained. CDR3 protein duplicates are merged, each entry listing the most common genes and DNA. Within this sample are fewer than 850,000 distinct CDR3 sequences, with about 27% of them counted one time only. The ten largest clones capture around 14% of the sample. These receptors have no known antigen. Material: cultured CD8+ T cells from PBMCs, obtained from culture after CMV antigen stimulation. The source of these receptors is a human donor in good health (CMV status not recorded). Some clones in this sample may be carry-over from other donors' samples.

The chain joins TRBV29-1 to TRBJ2-3; D call uncertain. The CDR3 has 9 residues. Germline V gene sequence: CDR1 SQVTM, CDR2 ANQGSEA. CDR3 protein: CTVPGGQYF. The CDR3 bases are TGCACGGTCCCCGGTGGGCAGTATTTT.

J is TRBJ1-2 and V is TRBV25-1; possible D gene TRBD1, 6 bases. V gave up 7 bases and J gave up 7 bases, with 16 bases separating them. The germline gives CDR1 MGHDK, CDR2 SYGVNS. This CDR3 has 13 amino acids. The CDR3 sequence: CASTAGGLSGYTF. DNA of the CDR3: TGTGCCAGCACTGCCGGGGGGCTGAGTGGCTACACCTTC.

V usage is TRBV6-2 or TRBV6-3 and J usage is TRBJ2-7; the D is unclear. The CDR3 sequence is 13 residues long. Trimming stripped 8 bases from V and 3 bases from J, with 14 bases between. CDR1 is MNHEY and CDR2 is SVGEGT in the germline V gene. CDR3 residues: CASSPKGHYEQYV. The DNA for the CDR3 is TGTGCCAGCTCCCCGAAAGGGCACTACGAGCAGTACGTC.

This chain connects TRBV6-2 or TRBV6-3 to TRBJ2-7; D is unclear. The CDR3 covers 15 residues. V was cut by 0 bases and J by 2 bases, with 11 bases left in between. The germline gives CDR1 MNHEY, CDR2 SVGEGT. In DNA form, the CDR3 reads TGTGCCAGCAGTTACTCGAATAACCGTCCCTACGAGCAGTACGTC. It translates to CASSYSNNRPYEQYV.

The V call is TRBV5-1, the J call TRBJ2-3; D possibly corresponds to TRBD1 (6 bases). V lost 4 bases, J lost 0 bases, and 21 bases lay in between. CDR3 length: 18 residues. Germline V gene data show CDR1 as SGHRS and CDR2 as YFSETQ. The CDR3 nucleotides read TGCGCCAGCAGCACAACCCCCCCCGGGACACCAAGCACAGATACGCAGTATTTT. Translating it yields CASSTTPPGTPSTDTQYF.

The chain has TRBV28 and TRBJ2-1; 12 nucleotides line up with TRBD2. V was clipped by 3 bases and J by 2 bases; unmatched bases: 5. The CDR3 runs to 17 residues. CDR1 and CDR2 from the germline V gene are MDHEN and SYDVKM. The CDR3 DNA is TGTGCCAGCAGTTTGGCTAGCGGGGGGGCACCCTACAATGAGCAGTTCTTC. Its protein product is CASSLASGGAPYNEQFF.

The V call is TRBV7-9, the J call TRBJ1-2; perhaps TRBD1 as D (6 bases). This CDR3 region has 18 residues. V was trimmed by 4 bases and J by 0 bases, leaving 21 bases between them. Germline values: CDR1 SEHNR, CDR2 FQNEAQ (reference sequence). The CDR3 loop is CASSYHEDRAHPNYGYTF. CDR3 in DNA: TGTGCCAGCAGCTATCACGAGGACAGAGCGCATCCTAACTATGGCTACACCTTC. Full variable domain (missing parts from reference TRBV7-9 and TRBJ1-2): DTGVSQNPRHKITKRGQNVTFRCDPISEHNRLYWYRQTLGQGPEFLTYFQNEAQLEKSRLLSDRFSAERPKGSFSTLEIQRTEQGDSAMYLCASSYHEDRAHPNYGYTFGSGTRLTVV.

This clonotype was detected many times. The V call is TRBV20-1, the J call TRBJ1-4; the match to TRBD1 covers 9 bases. Germline V gene lookup returns CDR1 DFQATT and CDR2 SNEGSKA (reference sequence). With V trimmed by 5 bases and J by 5 bases, 6 bases remained unmatched. The CDR3 contains 14 residues. The CDR3 protein is CSAGRTGANEKLFF. The DNA of the CDR3 is TGCAGTGCTGGCCGGACAGGGGCGAATGAAAAACTGTTTTTT.

This chain connects TRBV6-2 or TRBV6-3 to TRBJ2-2, with 7 bases matching TRBD1. This CDR3 is built from 17 residues. CDR1 is MNHEY, CDR2 SVGEGT, per germline. The V and J ends lost 2 bases and 3 bases, in that order; junction bases with no gene match: 9. The CDR3: CASSYPLTGTDTGELFF. In DNA form, the CDR3 reads TGTGCCAGCAGTTACCCCCTGACAGGGACAGACACCGGGGAGCTGTTTTTT.

The rearrangement joins TRBV29-1 to TRBJ2-1; tentative D call: TRBD2 (5 bases). Per the germline V gene, CDR1 is SQVTM and CDR2 is ANQGSEA. V lost 2 bases and J lost 12, with 8 bases in between. The CDR3 loop spans 10 amino acids. CDR3 coding DNA: TGCAGCGTTGAATCTGGAGGGCAGTTCTTC. It translates to CSVESGGQFF.

The chain employs TRBV6-1 and TRBJ2-7, with D tentatively TRBD1 or TRBD2 (5 bases each). The CDR3 is 11 residues long. V was shortened by 8 bases and J by 3 bases, with 8 bases between the two germline ends. Germline loops: CDR1 MNHNS, CDR2 SASEGT. For the CDR3, the DNA is TGTGCCAGCCGGGACGACTACGAGCAGTACGTC. Translating it yields CASRDDYEQYV.

On this clonotype itself: Given a much more abundant clone one base away, this may be a read error. This chain uses TRBV6-6 with TRBJ1-3, with TRBD1 matching 7 bases. The CDR3 totals 16 residues. Trimming at V came to 2 bases and at J to 4 bases, leaving 8 bases not matched to a gene. Germline CDR1 and CDR2: MNHNY and SVGAGI (reference sequence). CDR3 sequence reads: CASSYTSQTGGNTIYF. The CDR3 nucleotides read TGTGCCAGCAGTTACACCTCCCAGACAGGGGGAAACACCATATATTTT.

This clonotype was recorded a few times. The V gene is TRBV28, the J gene TRBJ2-1; TRBD2 might be the D (5 bases). Germline V gene data show CDR1 as MDHEN and CDR2 as SYDVKM. There are 13 residues in the CDR3. V was trimmed by 4 bases and J by 9 bases, leaving 13 bases between them. CDR3 region: CASSSYDYFEQFF. CDR3 nucleotide sequence: TGTGCCAGCAGTTCATACGACTACTTTGAGCAGTTCTTC. The variable domain in full, with the rest retrieved from reference TRBV28 and TRBJ2-1, is DVKVTQSSRYLVKRTGEKVFLECVQDMDHENMFWYRQDPGLGLRLIYFSYDVKMKEKGDIPEGYSVSREKKERFSLILESASTNQTSMYLCASSSYDYFEQFFGPGTRLTVL.

CDR3 region: CATSRVAGSSWETQYF. The CDR3 nucleotides are TGTGCCACCAGCAGAGTGGCAGGGTCGTCGTGGGAGACCCAGTACTTC. The chain links TRBV15 to TRBJ2-5; D perhaps matches TRBD1 (5 bases). The V gene's germline CDR1 is LNHNV and CDR2 YYDKDF (reference sequence). The CDR3 contains 16 residues. V lost 1 base and J 5 bases, leaving 17 bases between the germline ends.

CDR3 in amino acids: CASRQGATKLFF. The CDR3 DNA reads as TGTGCCAGCCGCCAAGGGGCCACAAAACTGTTTTTT. The chain links TRBV12-3 or TRBV12-4 to TRBJ1-4, with D maybe TRBD1 (5 bases). The CDR3 spans 12 residues. V lost 8 bases to trimming and J lost 10 bases, with 14 bases between them.

For the CDR3, the DNA is TGCAGCGCCGTGACAGGCAACACCGGGGAGCTGTTTTTT. Its translation is CSAVTGNTGELFF. This sequence joins TRBV29-1 and TRBJ2-2; tentative D call: TRBD1 (6 bases). V lost 7 bases, J lost 2 bases, and 11 bases lay in between. There are 13 residues in the CDR3. Germline-derived CDR1 and CDR2 are SQVTM and ANQGSEA.

This clonotype was seen only a few times. This chain uses TRBV7-8 with TRBJ1-2, with D hard to call. The CDR3 is 13 amino acids. Germline V gene data show CDR1 as SGHVS and CDR2 as FQNEAQ. Trimming took off 1 base at V and 7 bases at J, with 10 bases between the two ends. CDR3 sequence reads: CASSLDYGGGYTF. DNA of the CDR3: TGTGCCAGCAGCTTAGATTATGGCGGTGGCTACACCTTC.

J is TRBJ2-6 and V is TRBV10-3; no firm D call. This CDR3 has 12 amino acids. With 10 bases removed from V and 2 bases from J, the gap between germline ends came to 6 bases. Germline V gene lookup returns CDR1 ENHRY and CDR2 SYGVKD. The CDR3 region is CATGAGANVLTF. The CDR3, as DNA: TGTGCCACCGGAGCTGGGGCCAACGTCCTGACTTTC.

This clonotype has just a few counts. This chain joins TRBV5-4 and TRBJ2-3, with D perhaps matching TRBD2 (6 bases). In germline, CDR1 is SGHNT, CDR2 YYREEE (reference sequence). The CDR3 has 12 amino acids. The V gene lost 3 bases and the J gene lost 6 bases, with 8 bases spanning the gap. The CDR3 reads CASSWGVDTQYF. DNA for the CDR3: TGTGCCAGCAGCTGGGGGGTCGATACGCAGTATTTT.

This clonotype was counted a single time. V gene TRBV19 combines with J gene TRBJ2-1; D possibly corresponds to TRBD1 (5 bases). The length of the CDR3 is 13 residues. Per the germline V gene, CDR1 is LNHDA and CDR2 is SQIVND (reference sequence). V gave up 7 bases and J gave up 4 bases, with 11 bases separating them. This chain's CDR3 is CASTQGLYNEQFF. The CDR3 DNA reads as TGTGCCAGTACCCAGGGCTTGTACAATGAGCAGTTCTTC.

This clonotype was seen a few times. The CDR3 loop is CASSVSQGTLTDTQYF. Written as DNA, the CDR3 is TGTGCCAGCAGCGTCTCACAGGGGACTCTCACAGATACGCAGTATTTT. This chain joins TRBV7-9 and TRBJ2-3, with D possibly TRBD1 on 7 matching bases. The V end was cut by 5 bases, the J end by 2 bases, with 17 bases between. CDR1 and CDR2 from the germline V gene are SEHNR and FQNEAQ (reference sequence). The CDR3 has 16 residues. Filled out from reference TRBV7-9 and TRBJ2-3, the complete variable domain reads DTGVSQNPRHKITKRGQNVTFRCDPISEHNRLYWYRQTLGQGPEFLTYFQNEAQLEKSRLLSDRFSAERPKGSFSTLEIQRTEQGDSAMYLCASSVSQGTLTDTQYFGPGTRLTVL.

This clonotype was seen more than once but under ten times. The chain links TRBV27 to TRBJ1-1; D is unresolved. Trimming shortened V by 10 bases and J by 7 bases, and 13 bases separated the two germline ends. This CDR3 has 11 amino acids. The V gene's germline CDR1 is MNHEY and CDR2 SMNVEV (reference sequence). CDR3 region: CATGPLGEAFF. The CDR3 DNA reads TGTGCCACCGGGCCCTTGGGTGAAGCTTTCTTT.

This clonotype was detected ten times or more. The DNA of the CDR3 is TGCAGTGCTACTACAGGGGCAGTGGGGAACTTTCACTATGGCTACACCTTC. It yields the protein CSATTGAVGNFHYGYTF. The chain joins TRBV20-1 to TRBJ1-2, with TRBD1 matching 7 bases. This CDR3 spans 17 amino acids. Trimming removed 4 bases from V and 3 bases from J; junction bases left unmatched: 17. Germline lookup yields CDR1 DFQATT and CDR2 SNEGSKA (reference sequence).

This chain connects TRBV12-3 or TRBV12-4 to TRBJ1-5; 10 bases agree with TRBD1. The CDR3 spans 15 residues. Germline trimming cut 3 bases from V and 5 bases from J; bases unmatched to any gene: 4. CDR3 nucleotides: TGTGCCAGCAGTTTCGGGACAGGGGCTGATCAGCCCCAGCATTTT. Its protein is CASSFGTGADQPQHF.

This clonotype showed up many times. The chain recombines TRBV28 with TRBJ1-2; 8 positions match TRBD1. Germline loops: CDR1 MDHEN, CDR2 SYDVKM. The V gene end was trimmed by 7 bases and the J gene end by 5 bases; junction bases not matched to a gene: 9. The CDR3 has 14 residues. The CDR3 sequence: CASTMTGAGYGYTF. The CDR3 nucleotides read TGTGCCAGCACCATGACAGGGGCAGGATATGGCTACACCTTC.